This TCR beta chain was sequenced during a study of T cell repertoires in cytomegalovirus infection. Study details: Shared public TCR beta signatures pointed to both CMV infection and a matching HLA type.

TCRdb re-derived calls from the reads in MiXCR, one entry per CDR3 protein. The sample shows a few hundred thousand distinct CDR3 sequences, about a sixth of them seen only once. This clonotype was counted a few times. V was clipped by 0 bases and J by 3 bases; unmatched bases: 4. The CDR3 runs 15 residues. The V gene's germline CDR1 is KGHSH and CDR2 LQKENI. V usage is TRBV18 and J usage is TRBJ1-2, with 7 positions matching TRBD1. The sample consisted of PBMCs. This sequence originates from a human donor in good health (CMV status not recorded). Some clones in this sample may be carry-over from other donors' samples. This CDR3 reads CASSPPSGTDYGYTF. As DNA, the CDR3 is TGTGCCAGCTCACCACCGTCCGGGACAGACTATGGCTACACCTTC.